These 20 T cell receptor beta chains share one sample of origin, sequenced in a study of blood T cell repertoires in COVID-19. Sequencing used immunoSEQ multiplex PCR; TCRdb keeps in-frame clones, though not all of them. The sample shows about 340,000 clones, 80% to 90% of them seen only once. The sequencing sample was made of PBMCs or T cells enriched from blood (not recorded which). The source is a woman aged 40 to 49 with acute COVID-19.

The chain uses TRBV4-2 and TRBJ2-1; weak D call: TRBD2 (5 bases). Germline CDR1 is LGHNA and CDR2 is YNFKEQ. V was shortened by 2 bases and J by 4 bases, with 18 bases between the two germline ends. There are 17 residues in the CDR3. CDR3 sequence reads: CASSQTYGESSYNEQFF. CDR3 sequence (DNA): TGTGCCAGCAGCCAAACCTACGGGGAATCATCTTACAATGAGCAGTTCTTC.

The chain joins TRBV10-3 to TRBJ1-1; 8 nucleotides align to TRBD1. V was clipped by 5 bases and J by 4 bases; unmatched bases: 0. The CDR3 contains 12 residues. CDR1 and CDR2 from the germline V gene are ENHRY and SYGVKD. The CDR3: CAISTGGTEAFF. The CDR3 DNA is TGTGCCATCAGTACAGGGGGCACTGAAGCTTTCTTT.

The V gene is TRBV7-2, the J gene TRBJ1-2; possibly TRBD1 for D (5 bases). Germline CDR1 SGHTA, CDR2 FQGNSA. Trimming stripped 8 bases from V and 4 bases from J, with 11 bases between. CDR3 length: 12 residues. CDR3 protein: CASSGYGYGYTF. CDR3 DNA: TGTGCCAGCTCAGGGTATGGCTATGGCTACACCTTC.

The chain has TRBV28 and TRBJ1-5, with TRBD1 as a possible D gene (6 bases). V was pared by 2 bases and J by 6 bases, with 11 bases between. The CDR3 loop spans 14 amino acids. Germline assignment: CDR1 MDHEN and CDR2 SYDVKM. The CDR3 spells CASSLRGASQPQHF. CDR3 DNA: TGTGCCAGCAGTTTACGGGGGGCGAGTCAGCCCCAGCATTTT. The variable domain in full, completed from reference TRBV28 and TRBJ1-5, reads DVKVTQSSRYLVKRTGEKVFLECVQDMDHENMFWYRQDPGLGLRLIYFSYDVKMKEKGDIPEGYSVSREKKERFSLILESASTNQTSMYLCASSLRGASQPQHFGDGTRLSIL.

CDR3 nucleotides: TGTGCCAGCAGCCCAGGGGGGTTCGGCTATGGCTACACCTTC. Translating it yields CASSPGGFGYGYTF. The gene calls are TRBV7-2 and TRBJ1-2, with 7 bases identical to TRBD1. Trimming took 5 bases from V and 4 from J; bases not matched to a gene: 7. The CDR3 is 14 amino acids. The germline V gene encodes CDR1 SGHTA and CDR2 FQGNSA.

The gene calls are TRBV27 and TRBJ1-5; D is perhaps TRBD1 (6 bases). The CDR3 totals 15 residues. V lost 6 bases and J 0 bases, leaving 12 bases between the germline ends. In germline, CDR1 is MNHEY, CDR2 SMNVEV (reference sequence). Written as DNA, the CDR3 is TGTGCCAGCAGAGACAGGTCTAATAGCAATCAGCCCCAGCATTTT. Translating gives CASRDRSNSNQPQHF.

Comment on this clone: A much larger clone differs by one base, so this may be a read error. V gene TRBV7-3 combines with J gene TRBJ2-1; possibly TRBD1 for D (6 bases). The germline V gene encodes CDR1 SGHTA and CDR2 FQGTGA. Trimming removed 5 bases from V and 10 bases from J, with 9 bases in between. This CDR3 comprises 11 residues. The CDR3 sequence is CASSPGTEQFF. Written as DNA, the CDR3 is TGTGCCAGCAGCCCCGGGACAGAGCAGTTCTTC. The full variable domain, completed using reference TRBV7-3 and TRBJ2-1, is GAGVSQTPSNKVTEKGKYVELRCDPISGHTALYWYRQSLGQGPEFLIYFQGTGAADDSGLPNDRFFAVRPEGSVSTLKIQRTERGDSAVYLCASSPGTEQFFGPGTRLTVL.

This clone was counted a single time. The chain combines TRBV5-4 with TRBJ1-6; a weak D match, TRBD1 (5 bases). Trimming pared 4 bases from V and 3 bases from J, leaving 14 bases between. The CDR3 extends over 16 amino acids. CDR1 is SGHNT and CDR2 is YYREEE in the germline V gene (reference sequence). CDR3 sequence reads: CASSAIQGFYNSPLHF. The CDR3 coding sequence is TGTGCCAGCAGCGCGATCCAGGGTTTCTATAATTCACCCCTCCACTTT.

The V and J genes are TRBV19 and TRBJ1-1, with D perhaps matching TRBD1 (5 bases). From germline, CDR1 is LNHDA and CDR2 SQIVND (reference sequence). Trimming shortened V by 6 bases and J by 6 bases, and 11 bases separated the two germline ends. The CDR3 spans 12 residues. CDR3 loop: CASSTGHAEAFF. In DNA form, the CDR3 reads TGTGCCAGTAGCACCGGACACGCTGAAGCTTTCTTT.

The rearrangement links TRBV3-1 (or the pseudogene TRBV3-2) to TRBJ1-1; D is ambiguous. Germline V gene sequence: CDR1 LGHDT, CDR2 YNNKEL (reference sequence). Trimming shortened V by 0 bases and J by 3 bases, and 8 bases separated the two germline ends. The CDR3 sequence is 14 residues long. In nucleotides, the CDR3 is TGTGCCAGCAGCCAAGATCGGGAGTACACTGAAGCTTTCTTT. Translated: CASSQDREYTEAFF.

V is TRBV13 and J is TRBJ1-1, with TRBD1 matching over 8 bases. V trimming: 5 bases; J trimming: 0 bases; junction bases outside the gene matches: 17. The CDR3 is made up of 19 amino acids. In germline, CDR1 is PRHDT, CDR2 FYEKMQ (reference sequence). For the CDR3, the DNA is TGTGCCAGCAGCCGATTACCGAAACAGGGGGTTTTGGTGAACACTGAAGCTTTCTTT. It specifies CASSRLPKQGVLVNTEAFF.

This clone was detected only once. This chain uses TRBV7-9 with TRBJ1-4, with a weak D call TRBD1 (6 bases). The V and J ends lost 8 bases and 5 bases respectively, with 12 bases between them. The germline gives CDR1 SEHNR, CDR2 FQNEAQ (reference sequence). The CDR3 loop spans 13 amino acids. The CDR3 DNA reads TGTGCCAGCGTCAGGGGCGAAAATGAAAAACTGTTTTTT. This gives the protein CASVRGENEKLFF.

This rearrangement joins TRBV7-6 to TRBJ2-3; D is perhaps TRBD1 (6 bases). V was pared by 1 base and J by 2 bases, with 19 bases between. Germline V CDR1 and CDR2: SGHVS, FNYEAQ. This CDR3 contains 18 residues. The CDR3 region is CASSLVGRTGTHTDTQYF. CDR3 nucleotides: TGTGCCAGCAGCTTAGTGGGTAGGACCGGGACACACACAGATACGCAGTATTTT.

V gene TRBV11-3 combines with J gene TRBJ2-3; TRBD2 is a possible D gene (6 bases). Germline assignment: CDR1 SGHNT and CDR2 YENEEA. This CDR3 region has 13 residues. The germline V and J ends were trimmed by 4 bases and 7 bases, with 12 bases remaining between them. The CDR3 DNA reads as TGTGCCAGCAGCTCACCGGGGGAGTATACGCAGTATTTT. Translating gives CASSSPGEYTQYF.

The chain carries TRBV7-2 and TRBJ2-5, with 9 nucleotides matching TRBD2. The CDR3 extends over 17 amino acids. Germline values: CDR1 SGHTA, CDR2 FQGNSA. The J segment lost 3 bases and the V segment lost 5 bases, leaving 13 bases of the junction unmatched. The CDR3 sequence is CASSKVGTSPRKETQYF. The CDR3 DNA follows: TGTGCCAGCAGCAAAGTCGGGACTAGCCCTAGGAAAGAGACCCAGTACTTC.

The gene calls are TRBV2 and TRBJ1-2; possible D gene TRBD1, 5 bases. The ends were cut back, 6 bases at V and 0 bases at J, with 8 bases in the middle. This CDR3 is 13 amino acids long. The germline gives CDR1 SNHLY, CDR2 FYNNEI. This chain's CDR3 is CASRDTPNYGYTF. For the CDR3, the DNA is TGTGCCAGCAGGGACACCCCTAACTATGGCTACACCTTC. The whole variable domain, remainder taken from reference TRBV2 and TRBJ1-2, is EPEVTQTPSHQVTQMGQEVILRCVPISNHLYFYWYRQILGQKVEFLVSFYNNEISEKSEIFDDQFSVERPDGSNFTLKIRSTKLEDSAMYFCASRDTPNYGYTFGSGTRLTVV.

This chain uses TRBV28 with TRBJ2-7; 7 positions match TRBD2. Germline V CDR1 and CDR2: MDHEN, SYDVKM. This CDR3 has 16 residues. V lost 3 bases, J lost 1 base, and 9 bases stayed unmatched. In nucleotides, the CDR3 is TGTGCCAGCAGTTTTCACCTAGCGGTCCTATCCTACGAGCAGTACTTC. It encodes CASSFHLAVLSYEQYF.

This clone has more than one count but fewer than ten. V gene TRBV4-2 combines with J gene TRBJ2-1; 7 positions agree with TRBD2. After removal of 0 bases from V and 0 bases from J, the junction contained 14 bases not matched to a gene. Germline CDR1 and CDR2: LGHNA and YNFKEQ. The CDR3 has 20 residues. In DNA form, the CDR3 reads TGTGCCAGCAGCCAAGAGGGAGGGCCAGGAATAGAGAGCTCCTACAATGAGCAGTTCTTC. It translates to CASSQEGGPGIESSYNEQFF.

The chain has TRBV18 and TRBJ2-7; 10 bases line up with TRBD1. V lost 2 bases to trimming and J lost 2 bases; unmatched junction nucleotides: 3. The CDR3 covers 15 residues. CDR1 and CDR2 from the germline V gene are KGHSH and LQKENI. The CDR3, as DNA: TGTGCCAGCTCACCAGCCGGGACAGGGGCCTACGAGCAGTACTTC. Its translation: CASSPAGTGAYEQYF.

The V call is TRBV6-1, the J call TRBJ1-5; D is possibly TRBD1 (5 bases). Trimming removed 2 bases from V and 6 bases from J, with 14 bases in between. The germline gives CDR1 MNHNS, CDR2 SASEGT. This CDR3 contains 15 residues. CDR3 protein: CASSETNRWIQPQHF. For the CDR3, the DNA is TGTGCCAGCAGTGAAACCAACAGGTGGATTCAGCCCCAGCATTTT.